These T cell receptor beta chains were read from a single sample in a study of CD8 T cells in ankylosing spondylitis. A single record per CDR3 protein comes from TCRdb applying MiXCR to the 5' RACE reads. Altogether more than 500,000 distinct CDR3 sequences are present, 5.3% being singletons, with the ten largest covering around 3.5%. Sequenced input: blood, either unsorted or a sorted T cell fraction (not recorded which). These TCRs come from a male donor with ankylosing spondylitis. Each CDR3 is given with its conserved first and last residue. The order of the fields is CDR3 length, V gene, D gene, CDR3 protein. D genes are given only for firm matches.

len: 16; v_gene: TRBV4-2; d_gene: TRBD2; CDR3aa: CASSRTAGGPADTQYF
len: 13; v_gene: TRBV3-1; d_gene: .; CDR3aa: CASSQQVPGTQYF
len: 14; v_gene: TRBV7-9; d_gene: TRBD2; CDR3aa: CASSRTSSHNEQFF
len: 15; v_gene: TRBV7-2; d_gene: .; CDR3aa: CASSTLKGDPYEQYF
len: 14; v_gene: TRBV20-1; d_gene: .; CDR3aa: CSARDSRELYEQYF
len: 14; v_gene: TRBV7-2; d_gene: .; CDR3aa: CASSLVETAGELFF
len: 15; v_gene: TRBV6-1; d_gene: .; CDR3aa: CASRADGSSGNTIYF
len: 17; v_gene: TRBV7-3; d_gene: TRBD2; CDR3aa: CASSSQGLAGDTGELFF
len: 17; v_gene: TRBV4-3; d_gene: .; CDR3aa: CASSVRWDLEDTYEQYF
len: 13; v_gene: TRBV6-5; d_gene: TRBD1; CDR3aa: CASSFGQGAKAFF
len: 16; v_gene: TRBV7-2; d_gene: .; CDR3aa: CASSLARTIRGYEQFF
len: 14; v_gene: TRBV11-2; d_gene: .; CDR3aa: CASSFGADSYEQYF
len: 14; v_gene: TRBV5-1; d_gene: TRBD2; CDR3aa: CASGAGFLTDTQYF
len: 15; v_gene: TRBV5-5; d_gene: TRBD1; CDR3aa: CASSSPQGAGNTIYF
len: 15; v_gene: TRBV27; d_gene: .; CDR3aa: CASSLQGSDRETQYF
len: 13; v_gene: TRBV10-3; d_gene: TRBD1; CDR3aa: CAISQTGTGELFF
len: 14; v_gene: TRBV7-9; d_gene: .; CDR3aa: CASSRLDAAYEQYF
len: 13; v_gene: TRBV5-1; d_gene: .; CDR3aa: CASSVYKNQPQHF
len: 15; v_gene: TRBV3-1; d_gene: .; CDR3aa: CASSLRDSGANVLTF
len: 14; v_gene: TRBV2; d_gene: .; CDR3aa: CASSEAGTSDTQYF
len: 16; v_gene: TRBV4-3; d_gene: .; CDR3aa: CASSTYRTTSNYGYTF
len: 14; v_gene: TRBV3-1; d_gene: .; CDR3aa: CASSQVSGDTEAFF
len: 18; v_gene: TRBV5-5; d_gene: TRBD1; CDR3aa: CASSSYKTGLNPNYGYTF
len: 14; v_gene: TRBV9; d_gene: .; CDR3aa: CASSVDLVLGEQYF
len: 14; v_gene: TRBV7-8; d_gene: .; CDR3aa: CASTLRTGPYGYTF
len: 14; v_gene: TRBV7-6; d_gene: .; CDR3aa: CASSPMGSGNTIYF
len: 15; v_gene: TRBV28; d_gene: .; CDR3aa: CASSLRGEHTGELFF
len: 16; v_gene: TRBV6-2/TRBV6-3; d_gene: TRBD2; CDR3aa: CASSYLGLAGTGELFF
len: 15; v_gene: TRBV12-3/TRBV12-4; d_gene: .; CDR3aa: CASSLGTASYYGYTF
len: 15; v_gene: TRBV4-2; d_gene: .; CDR3aa: CASSQGGQGGQPQHF
len: 14; v_gene: TRBV20-1; d_gene: TRBD1; CDR3aa: CSARWDREHSPLHF
len: 16; v_gene: TRBV5-1; d_gene: .; CDR3aa: CASSLGSGGRSYEQYF